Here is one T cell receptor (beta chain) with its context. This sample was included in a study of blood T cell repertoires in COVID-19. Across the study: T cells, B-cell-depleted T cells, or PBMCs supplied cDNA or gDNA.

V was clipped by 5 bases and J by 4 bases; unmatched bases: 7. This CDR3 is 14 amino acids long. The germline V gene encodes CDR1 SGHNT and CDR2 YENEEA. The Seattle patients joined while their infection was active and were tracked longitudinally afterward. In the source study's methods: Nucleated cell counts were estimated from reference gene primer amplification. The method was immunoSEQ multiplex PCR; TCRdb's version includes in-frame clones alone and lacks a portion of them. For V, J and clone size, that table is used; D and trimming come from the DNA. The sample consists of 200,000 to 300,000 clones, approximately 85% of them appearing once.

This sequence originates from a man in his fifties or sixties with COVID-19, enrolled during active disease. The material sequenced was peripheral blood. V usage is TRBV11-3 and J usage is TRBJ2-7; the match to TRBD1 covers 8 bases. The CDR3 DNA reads TGTGCCAGCAGCCTCCCGGGACAGGAATACGAGCAGTACTTC. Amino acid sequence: CASSLPGQEYEQYF.